This T cell receptor (beta chain) came from a study of cytomegalovirus exposure and HLA in healthy donors. The wider study: Approximately 81% of 350 to 400 genotyped donors fell in the Caucasian-associated ancestry cluster.

A remark on this clone: Antigen specificity is unknown.

13 Jbeta primers and 60 Vbeta primers were used for the PCR. This table comes from immunoSEQ multiplex PCR, and its TCRdb copy is limited to in-frame clones, with some not included. The sample lists 110,000 or so clones, about 78% occurring once. Per germline, CDR1 LGHNT and CDR2 FRNRAP. Trimming left V 0 bases short and J 3 bases short, with 14 bases between. This CDR3 contains 16 residues. Study-level points and caveats: In an earlier analysis, most TCR beta V segments were productive about 87% or about 30% of the time.

This chain links TRBV12-5 with TRBJ1-2; no definite D call. The sequence was obtained from a woman between 25 and 40 years old in good health and CMV-seropositive. Sequencing used PBMCs. CDR3 sequence: CASGLVPGNLDYGYTF. The CDR3 region has the DNA TGTGCTAGTGGTTTGGTACCCGGGAATCTCGACTATGGCTACACCTTC.